A selection of T cell receptor beta chains follows, all from one sample in a study of blood T cell repertoires in COVID-19. Using immunoSEQ multiplex PCR, the repertoire was profiled, and TCRdb retains in-frame clones only, with some absent. The sample has about 130,000 clones, roughly 80% seen once. Sequenced sample: peripheral blood. The receptors come from a woman in her forties or fifties with acute or convalescent COVID-19. The CDR3 runs from the conserved cysteine through the conserved F or W. A D gene is named only where the DNA matches it firmly. Where a row states a size, it is once, few, many or the class of an expanded clone; other rows omit it.

j_call	d_call	clone_size	v_call	cdr3_aa	cdr3_nt
TRBJ2-7	TRBD2	-	TRBV9	CASSRLGGSYEQYF	TGTGCCAGCAGCCGGTTGGGGGGGTCCTACGAGCAGTACTTC
TRBJ1-1	-	-	TRBV11-2	CASSKDSRNTEAFF	TGTGCCAGCAGCAAAGACAGTAGGAACACTGAAGCTTTCTTT
TRBJ1-4	-	-	TRBV19	CASSQGGSGNEKLFF	TGTGCCAGTAGTCAGGGTGGCTCTGGTAATGAAAAACTGTTTTTT
TRBJ1-6	-	few	TRBV6-1	CASSETPRAGIANSPLHF	TGTGCCAGCAGTGAAACGCCCCGAGCGGGTATAGCTAATTCACCCCTCCACTTT
TRBJ2-2	-	many	TRBV14	CASSQDGVKLDTGELFF	TGTGCCAGCAGCCAAGACGGGGTCAAGCTGGACACCGGGGAGCTGTTTTTT
TRBJ1-6	TRBD1	-	TRBV5-6	CASSSQGNRLNSPLHF	TGTGCCAGCAGCTCACAGGGGAACAGACTCAATTCACCCCTCCACTTT
TRBJ1-5	TRBD1	-	TRBV19	CASSPAGRTGGWGSNQPQHF	TGTGCCAGTAGTCCAGCCGGAAGGACAGGGGGCTGGGGGAGCAATCAGCCCCAGCATTTT
TRBJ2-6	-	-	TRBV5-8	CASSLGRTNGANVLTF	TGTGCCAGCAGCTTGGGCCGGACTAATGGGGCCAACGTCCTGACTTTC
TRBJ2-3	TRBD2	-	TRBV6-1	CASSEIGGGGDTQYF	TGTGCCAGCAGTGAAATTGGGGGGGGAGGGGATACGCAGTATTTT
TRBJ1-1	-	few	TRBV9	CASSVGNPDRFNTEAFF	TGTGCCAGCAGCGTAGGAAATCCAGACAGGTTCAACACTGAAGCTTTCTTT
TRBJ1-5	TRBD1	-	TRBV18	CASSPGTGPFGNQPQHF	TGTGCCAGCTCACCGGGGACAGGGCCGTTTGGCAATCAGCCCCAGCATTTT
TRBJ1-2	-	-	TRBV28	CASSPDRKKYGYTF	TGTGCCAGCAGCCCCGACAGGAAAAAGTATGGCTACACCTTC
TRBJ1-2	-	-	TRBV27	CASSLGSGVSGYTF	TGTGCCAGCAGTTTAGGTTCAGGGGTATCGGGCTACACCTTC
TRBJ2-2	TRBD2	few	TRBV2	CASSESRLAGGPGELFF	TGTGCCAGCAGTGAATCCAGGTTGGCGGGGGGGCCCGGGGAGCTGTTTTTT
TRBJ1-2	-	-	TRBV5-1	CASSPAGTTSYGYTF	TGCGCCAGCAGCCCGGCCGGGACAACCAGCTATGGCTACACCTTC
TRBJ2-3	-	-	TRBV2	CASSWQGSTDTQYF	TGTGCCAGCAGTTGGCAGGGGTCCACAGATACGCAGTATTTT
TRBJ1-2	-	-	TRBV28	CASSPVGGGRNGYTF	TGTGCCAGCAGTCCCGTTGGGGGGGGTAGAAATGGCTACACCTTC
TRBJ1-2	-	-	TRBV5-1	CASSLAGLNYGYTF	TGCGCCAGCAGCTTGGCCGGACTTAACTATGGCTACACCTTC
TRBJ2-7	TRBD1	-	TRBV3-1/TRBV3-2	CASSQAGTGGSYEQYF	TGTGCCAGCAGCCAAGCCGGGACAGGGGGGTCCTACGAGCAGTACTTC
TRBJ1-6	-	-	TRBV19	CASSIRQSGAISPLHF	TGTGCCAGTAGTATCCGACAATCCGGCGCCATTTCACCCCTCCACTTT
TRBJ1-1	-	-	TRBV14	CASSQAPGNTEAFF	TGTGCCAGCAGCCAAGCCCCAGGGAACACTGAAGCTTTCTTT
TRBJ1-6	-	-	TRBV6-5	CASKGQPTHSPLHF	TGTGCCAGCAAGGGGCAGCCAACCCATTCACCCCTCCACTTT
TRBJ2-2	TRBD2	-	TRBV28	CASSGTTSNTGELFF	TGTGCCAGCAGTGGGACTACTTCGAACACCGGGGAGCTGTTTTTT
TRBJ1-2	-	-	TRBV21-1	CASSKEGRTTNYGYTF	TGTGCCAGCAGCAAAGAAGGCCGGACAACTAACTATGGCTACACCTTC
TRBJ1-5	-	few	TRBV6-2/TRBV6-3	CASSLESYNQPQHF	TGTGCCAGCAGTCTAGAGAGTTACAATCAGCCCCAGCATTTT
TRBJ1-1	TRBD1	-	TRBV14	CASSTLTGGVTEAFF	TGTGCCAGCAGCACCCTGACAGGGGGTGTCACTGAAGCTTTCTTT
TRBJ2-7	TRBD2	few	TRBV13	CASSSGGYEQYF	TGTGCCAGCAGCTCGGGAGGTTACGAGCAGTACTTC
TRBJ1-6	TRBD1	-	TRBV19	CASSYWDRDNSPLHF	TGTGCCAGTAGCTACTGGGACAGGGATAATTCACCCCTCCACTTT
TRBJ1-6	-	-	TRBV12-3/TRBV12-4	CASSLVQFSPLHF	TGTGCCAGCAGTTTAGTACAATTTTCACCCCTCCACTTT
TRBJ2-1	TRBD1	-	TRBV18	CASSPTGGGYNEQFF	TGTGCCAGCTCACCGACAGGGGGTGGCTACAATGAGCAGTTCTTC
TRBJ2-7	TRBD1	-	TRBV27	CASGFQGVSLYF	TGTGCCAGCGGGTTCCAGGGGGTTTCATTGTACTTC